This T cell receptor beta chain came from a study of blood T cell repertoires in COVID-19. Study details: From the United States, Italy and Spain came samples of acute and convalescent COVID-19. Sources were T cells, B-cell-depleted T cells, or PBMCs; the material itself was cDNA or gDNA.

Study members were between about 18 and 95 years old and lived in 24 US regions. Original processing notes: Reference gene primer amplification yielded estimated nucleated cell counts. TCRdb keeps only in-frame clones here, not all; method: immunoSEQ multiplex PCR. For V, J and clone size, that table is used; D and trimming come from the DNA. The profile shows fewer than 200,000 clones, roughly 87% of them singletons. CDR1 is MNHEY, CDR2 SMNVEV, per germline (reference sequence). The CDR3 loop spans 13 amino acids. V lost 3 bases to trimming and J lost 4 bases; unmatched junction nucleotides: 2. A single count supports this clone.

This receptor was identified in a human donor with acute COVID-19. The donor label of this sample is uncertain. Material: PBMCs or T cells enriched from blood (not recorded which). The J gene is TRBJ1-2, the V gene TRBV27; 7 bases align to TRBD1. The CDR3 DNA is TGTGCCAGCAGTTTGGGACAGCCCTATGGCTACACCTTC. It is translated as CASSLGQPYGYTF.